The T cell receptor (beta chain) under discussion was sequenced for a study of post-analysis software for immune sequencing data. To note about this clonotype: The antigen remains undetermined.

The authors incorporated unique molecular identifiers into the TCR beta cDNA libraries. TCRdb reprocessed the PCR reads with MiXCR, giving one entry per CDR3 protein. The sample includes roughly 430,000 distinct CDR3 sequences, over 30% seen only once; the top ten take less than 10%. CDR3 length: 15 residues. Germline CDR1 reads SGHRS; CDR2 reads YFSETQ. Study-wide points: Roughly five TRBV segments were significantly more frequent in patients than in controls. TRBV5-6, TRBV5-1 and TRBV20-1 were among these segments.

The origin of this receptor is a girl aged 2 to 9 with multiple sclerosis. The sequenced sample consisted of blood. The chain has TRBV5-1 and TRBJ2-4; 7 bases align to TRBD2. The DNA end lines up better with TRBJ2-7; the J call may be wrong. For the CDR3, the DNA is TGCGCCAGCAGCTTGGCCGGGACTACAGTCTACGAGCAGTACTTC. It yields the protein CASSLAGTTVYEQYF.